Below are 32 T cell receptor beta chains sequenced from a single sample in a study of CD8 T cells in ankylosing spondylitis. TCRdb itself ran the 5' RACE reads through MiXCR, one entry per CDR3 protein. Among about 140,000 distinct CDR3 sequences listed, around 7.9% were seen once. The sequenced material came from blood, either unsorted or a sorted T cell fraction (not recorded which). These receptors originate from a female donor with ankylosing spondylitis or in good health (not recorded which).

In its sample, this clonotype was seen a few times. V gene TRBV4-3 combines with J gene TRBJ1-4; 7 positions match TRBD1. Germline V CDR1 and CDR2: LGHNA, YSLEER. Losses at the gene ends were 0 bases for V and 13 bases for J; bases not matched to a gene: 5. This CDR3 has 13 residues. CDR3 region: CASSQDLGTALFF. As DNA, the CDR3 is TGCGCCAGCAGCCAAGATCTCGGGACAGCACTGTTTTTT.

This clonotype was recorded at least ten times. An end of the junction differs from the germline gene, which may be a read error. V is TRBV3-1 and J is TRBJ2-4, with no clear D. This CDR3 has 13 amino acids. CDR1 and CDR2 from the germline V gene are LGHDT and YNNKEL (reference sequence). The CDR3 loop is CASSQVRRPHYSF. CDR3 in DNA: TGTGCCAGCAGCCAAGTCCGGCGGCCCCACTACTCCTTC. The entire variable domain, with the rest obtained from reference TRBV3-1 and TRBJ2-4, is as follows: DTAVSQTPKYLVTQMGNDKSIKCEQNLGHDTMYWYKQDSKKFLKIMFSYNNKELIINETVPNRFSPKSPDKAHLNLHINSLELGDSAVYFCASSQVRRPHYSFGAGTRLSVL.

This clonotype was observed at least ten times. V is TRBV12-3 or TRBV12-4 and J is TRBJ2-1, with TRBD1 matching 7 bases. This CDR3 contains 13 residues. V was pared by 5 bases and J by 4 bases, with 2 bases of the junction left unmatched. CDR3 sequence reads: CASSGGQYNEQFF. The CDR3 DNA follows: TGTGCCAGCAGTGGGGGACAGTACAATGAGCAGTTCTTC.

This clonotype has ten or more counts. The rearrangement joins TRBV12-3 or TRBV12-4 to TRBJ2-5, with unresolved D. The CDR3 runs to 12 residues. Trimming removed 5 bases from V and 3 bases from J, with 7 bases in between. The CDR3 DNA is TGTGCCAGCAGTCTCCACGAAGAGACCCAGTACTTC. The encoded protein is CASSLHEETQYF.

This clonotype was detected only a few times. This chain links TRBV12-3 or TRBV12-4 with TRBJ2-7, with TRBD1 matching over 9 bases. Trimming at V came to 5 bases and at J to 2 bases, leaving 16 bases not matched to a gene. The CDR3 spans 18 residues. The CDR3 region has the DNA TGTGCCAGCAGTCCCTCCGCATCTCCGGGACAGGGTCCCTACGAGCAGTACTTC. Translating it yields CASSPSASPGQGPYEQYF.

This clonotype was seen a few times. J is TRBJ1-1 and V is TRBV7-9, with 8 positions matching TRBD1. The germline V gene has CDR1 SEHNR and CDR2 FQNEAQ (reference sequence). Trimming removed 8 bases from V and 3 bases from J; junction bases left unmatched: 8. This CDR3 is 14 amino acids long. CDR3 loop: CASAGTGVHTEAFF. In nucleotides, the CDR3 is TGTGCCAGCGCCGGGACAGGAGTTCACACTGAAGCTTTCTTT.

This chain uses TRBV29-1 with TRBJ2-7; TRBD2 agrees at 10 bases. Germline CDR1 is SQVTM and CDR2 is ANQGSEA. The CDR3 extends over 13 amino acids. V lost 6 bases, J lost 2 bases, and 4 bases stayed unmatched. CDR3 in amino acids: CSVTSGNTYEQYF. The CDR3 DNA is TGCAGCGTCACTAGCGGGAATACCTACGAGCAGTACTTC.

This clonotype has a count of ten or more. The J gene is TRBJ2-7, the V gene TRBV5-1, with TRBD1 matching 9 bases. Germline V CDR1 and CDR2: SGHRS, YFSETQ. The CDR3 runs to 15 residues. With 4 bases clipped from V and 8 bases from J, the junction kept 13 bases outside the gene matches. The CDR3 DNA reads TGCGCCAGCAGCGACACCGGGACAGGGTCCTTCCAGCAGTACTTC. This sequence encodes CASSDTGTGSFQQYF.

About this clonotype: This may stem from a read error, because a much larger clone lies one nucleotide away. This chain joins TRBV20-1 and TRBJ1-1; 9 nucleotides align to TRBD1. Germline V gene lookup returns CDR1 DFQATT and CDR2 SNEGSKA (reference sequence). The CDR3 consists of 15 residues. For the CDR3, the DNA is TGCAATGCTAGAGGTACAGGGGGCGGAGGCACTGAAGCTTTCTTT. Translation gives CNARGTGGGGTEAFF.

This clonotype was found many times. The CDR3 protein is CASSSPGGSTYEQYF. As DNA, the CDR3 is TGTGCCAGCAGTTCCCCCGGGGGCTCGACCTACGAGCAGTACTTC. The rearrangement joins TRBV28 to TRBJ2-7; D is tentatively TRBD1 or TRBD2 (6 bases each). Trimming left V 4 bases short and J 2 bases short, with 15 bases between. Germline CDR1 MDHEN, CDR2 SYDVKM. This CDR3 contains 15 residues.

This clonotype was counted many times. The V and J genes are TRBV5-1 and TRBJ2-5; D perhaps matches TRBD1 (5 bases). Germline CDR1 and CDR2: SGHRS and YFSETQ. There are 16 residues in the CDR3. Trimming removed 4 bases from V and 2 bases from J, with 18 bases in between. CDR3 nucleotide sequence: TGCGCCAGCAGCCCCGGACGTAGGGGATTTCAAGAGACCCAGTACTTC. Translated, it gives CASSPGRRGFQETQYF.

This clonotype was observed at least ten times. V gene TRBV6-1 combines with J gene TRBJ1-2; tentatively, D is TRBD1 (5 bases). Germline loops: CDR1 MNHNS, CDR2 SASEGT. The CDR3 length is 14 residues. The V gene lost 6 bases and the J gene lost 2 bases, with 13 bases spanning the gap. The DNA of the CDR3 is TGTGCCAGCAGGGGGGACCTCATAAACTATGGCTACACCTTC. Amino acid sequence: CASRGDLINYGYTF.

There are a few counts of this clonotype. This chain connects TRBV5-1 to TRBJ1-2, with 7 bases identical to TRBD1. The CDR3 has 16 residues. Germline V gene lookup returns CDR1 SGHRS and CDR2 YFSETQ. Trimming at V came to 0 bases and at J to 3 bases, leaving 8 bases not matched to a gene. The CDR3 loop reads CASSLEGAGGDYGYTF. Here the CDR3 DNA reads TGCGCCAGCAGCTTGGAGGGGGCCGGGGGAGACTATGGCTACACCTTC. The whole variable domain, filled in from reference TRBV5-1 and TRBJ1-2, reads KAGVTQTPRYLIKTRGQQVTLSCSPISGHRSVSWYQQTPGQGLQFLFEYFSETQRNKGNFPGRFSGRQFSNSRSEMNVSTLELGDSALYLCASSLEGAGGDYGYTFGSGTRLTVV.

This clonotype occurred many times. This rearrangement joins TRBV2 to TRBJ2-7; 12 nucleotides line up with TRBD1. Looked up from germline, CDR1 is SNHLY and CDR2 is FYNNEI. V lost 5 bases to trimming and J lost 4 bases; unmatched junction nucleotides: 6. CDR3 size: 15 residues. The CDR3 DNA sequence: TGTGCCAGCAGTAGCGGGACAGGGGGCCGGTACGAGCAGTACTTC. Protein product: CASSSGTGGRYEQYF.

This clonotype was counted ten times or more. The chain combines TRBV7-8 with TRBJ1-1; a possible D gene is TRBD1 (5 bases). The CDR3 has 16 amino acids. Trimming pared 5 bases from V and 3 bases from J, leaving 19 bases between. Per germline, CDR1 SGHVS and CDR2 FQNEAQ. CDR3 loop: CASSPERARGDTEAFF. In nucleotides, the CDR3 is TGTGCCAGCAGCCCAGAGAGGGCGCGGGGGGACACTGAAGCTTTCTTT.

This clonotype was counted many times. This chain links TRBV5-1 with TRBJ2-5; 7 bases map to TRBD1. The CDR3 loop spans 14 amino acids. The germline V gene has CDR1 SGHRS and CDR2 YFSETQ. J gave up 5 bases and V 2 bases, and 6 bases lay outside the gene matches. CDR3: CASSFTGTEETQYF. The CDR3 DNA sequence: TGCGCCAGCAGCTTCACCGGGACAGAGGAGACCCAGTACTTC.

This clonotype was seen repeatedly, ten times or more. CDR3 sequence reads: CASSTQAGTGELFF. The CDR3 DNA follows: TGTGCCAGCAGCACCCAGGCCGGAACCGGGGAGCTGTTTTTT. This chain connects TRBV7-9 to TRBJ2-2; D is uncertain. Germline lookup yields CDR1 SEHNR and CDR2 FQNEAQ (reference sequence). This CDR3 contains 14 residues. The V end lost 5 bases, the J end lost 5 bases, and 12 bases lay between the germline ends.

This clonotype showed up many times. This rearrangement joins TRBV3-1 to TRBJ2-1; TRBD2 aligns across 11 bases. CDR1 is LGHDT, CDR2 YNNKEL, per germline (reference sequence). This CDR3 has 19 amino acids. Trimming removed 4 bases from V and 4 bases from J; junction bases left unmatched: 15. CDR3 coding DNA: TGTGCCAGCAGCCGTCCTAATCGTGGTAGCGGGGGGGCATACAATGAGCAGTTCTTC. Translation: CASSRPNRGSGGAYNEQFF.

In the case of this clonotype: A read error may explain this, as a much larger clone is one base away. CDR3 loop: CATSGDPGQPQHF. CDR3 in DNA: TGTGCCACCAGCGGAGATCCCGGTCAGCCCCAGCATTTT. V is TRBV15 and J is TRBJ1-5; D unclear. Germline values: CDR1 LNHNV, CDR2 YYDKDF (reference sequence). This CDR3 spans 13 amino acids.

This clonotype was counted ten times or more. The chain recombines TRBV5-6 with TRBJ2-7; the match to TRBD2 covers 13 bases. From germline, CDR1 is SGHDT and CDR2 YYEEEE. The CDR3 has 16 amino acids. V shed 0 bases and J 2 bases; nucleotides not matched to a gene: 2. This CDR3 reads CASSLEGLAGAYEQYF. CDR3 nucleotide sequence: TGTGCCAGCAGCTTGGAAGGACTAGCGGGAGCCTACGAGCAGTACTTC.

The rearrangement links TRBV10-3 to TRBJ2-1; 8 bases are a match to TRBD1. The CDR3 sequence is 15 residues long. The germline gives CDR1 ENHRY, CDR2 SYGVKD. With 0 bases clipped from V and 15 bases from J, the junction kept 13 bases outside the gene matches. CDR3 sequence (DNA): TGTGCCATCAGTGAGTCGGAGACAGGGGCCGTAGTTTGGTTCTTC. Its protein is CAISESETGAVVWFF.

This clonotype was picked up many times. The V gene is TRBV5-1, the J gene TRBJ1-2; 8 bases line up with TRBD1. Germline V CDR1 and CDR2: SGHRS, YFSETQ. V lost 4 bases and J lost 8; bases outside the gene matches: 13. The CDR3 sequence is 15 residues long. CDR3 region: CASSPTMTGAGGYTF. CDR3 DNA sequence: TGCGCCAGCAGCCCCACAATGACAGGGGCAGGCGGCTACACCTTC.

This clonotype was recorded many times. This chain uses TRBV5-5 with TRBJ2-5; a possible D gene is TRBD1 (5 bases). The germline V gene encodes CDR1 SGHKS and CDR2 YYEKEE (reference sequence). V was shortened by 5 bases and J by 4 bases, with 12 bases between the two germline ends. The CDR3 loop spans 13 amino acids. CDR3: CASSPTVAETQYF. The CDR3 region has the DNA TGTGCCAGCAGTCCGACAGTAGCAGAGACCCAGTACTTC.

The table lists this clonotype with many counts. The rearrangement joins TRBV15 to TRBJ1-6, with 10 bases that match TRBD1. There are 15 residues in the CDR3. The germline V gene has CDR1 LNHNV and CDR2 YYDKDF (reference sequence). J lost 10 bases, V lost 4 bases, and 7 bases had no gene match. Here the CDR3 DNA reads TGTGCCACCAGCACAGGGACAGGGGCAGGGTCACCCCTCCACTTT. It specifies CATSTGTGAGSPLHF.

This clonotype was found many times. The V and J genes are TRBV4-2 and TRBJ2-3, with D unclear. V lost 1 base to trimming and J lost 4 bases, with 9 bases between them. The CDR3 contains 14 residues. Germline CDR1 and CDR2: LGHNA and YNFKEQ. CDR3 DNA sequence: TGTGCCAGCAGCCAAGTCGTCGGACCAGATACGCAGTATTTT. Protein: CASSQVVGPDTQYF.

This clonotype occurred many times. The rearrangement links TRBV24-1 to TRBJ2-2, with 7 bases lining up with TRBD1. Trimming removed 4 bases from V and 4 bases from J; junction bases left unmatched: 14. Per germline, CDR1 KGHDR and CDR2 SFDVKD. The CDR3 has 18 amino acids. The CDR3 nucleotides are TGTGCCACCAGTGAGACAGGGATTCAAGATACGTCCACCGGGGAGCTGTTTTTT. The encoded protein is CATSETGIQDTSTGELFF.

In its sample, this clonotype was seen many times. The chain couples TRBV5-1 to TRBJ1-1; a weak D match, TRBD1 (6 bases). CDR3 length equals 14 residues. V shed 3 bases and J shed 1 base, with 10 bases lying between them. CDR1 SGHRS and CDR2 YFSETQ come from the germline V gene. The DNA of the CDR3 is TGCGCCAGCAGCTGGGGGGCCTCGAACACTGAAGCTTTCTTT. This gives the protein CASSWGASNTEAFF.

The V and J genes are TRBV12-2 and TRBJ1-1. TRBV12-2 is a listed pseudogene. The CDR3 totals 20 residues. This CDR3 reads CASRAATDEFGEYVNTEAFF. DNA for the CDR3: TGTGCAAGTCGCGCTGCGACCGACGAATTTGGGGAATATGTGAACACTGAAGCTTTCTTT.

This clonotype was recorded many times. This chain connects TRBV25-1 to TRBJ2-2; D not resolved. The CDR3 runs to 13 residues. CDR1 and CDR2 (germline): MGHDK, SYGVNS. Trimming pared 8 bases from V and 0 bases from J, leaving 7 bases between. CDR3 DNA: TGTGCCAGCTCCCCCCCGAACACCGGGGAGCTGTTTTTT. It specifies CASSPPNTGELFF. The whole variable domain, filled in from reference TRBV25-1 and TRBJ2-2, reads EADIYQTPRYLVIGTGKKITLECSQTMGHDKMYWYQQDPGMELHLIHYSYGVNSTEKGDLSSESTVSRIRTEHFPLTLESARPSHTSQYLCASSPPNTGELFFGEGSRLTVL.

This clonotype has only a few counts. This sequence joins TRBV5-1 and TRBJ1-1; the D is unclear. Germline assignment: CDR1 SGHRS and CDR2 YFSETQ. The CDR3 contains 13 residues. The ends were cut back, 0 bases at V and 6 bases at J, with 9 bases in the middle. CDR3 amino acids: CASSLEHSPEAFF. CDR3 in DNA: TGCGCCAGCAGCTTGGAGCACTCCCCTGAAGCTTTCTTT.

This clonotype was counted at least ten times. The V and J genes are TRBV7-8 and TRBJ1-3; D perhaps matches TRBD1 (5 bases). The CDR3 is made up of 14 amino acids. V shed 6 bases and J shed 3 bases, with 12 bases lying between them. From germline, CDR1 is SGHVS and CDR2 FQNEAQ. The CDR3 is CASSKGTGGNTIYF. CDR3 nucleotides: TGTGCCAGCAGTAAGGGGACGGGTGGAAACACCATATATTTT. The variable domain in full, with the rest retrieved from reference TRBV7-8 and TRBJ1-3, is GAGVSQSPRYKVAKRGQDVALRCDPISGHVSLFWYQQALGQGPEFLTYFQNEAQLDKSGLPSDRFFAERPEGSVSTLKIQRTQQEDSAVYLCASSKGTGGNTIYFGEGSWLTVV.

The table lists this clonotype with many counts. The chain uses TRBV7-3 and TRBJ2-2, with no clear D. This CDR3 has 13 amino acids. Germline assignment: CDR1 SGHTA and CDR2 FQGTGA. The V and J ends lost 1 base and 5 bases respectively, with 5 bases between them. This CDR3 is CASSLMQTGELFF. The CDR3 DNA reads TGTGCCAGCAGCTTAATGCAGACCGGGGAGCTGTTTTTT.